One and the same sample provided the 21 T cell receptor beta chains below, sequenced in a study of CD4 and CD8 cells across lung adenocarcinoma regions. Via MiXCR, TCRdb re-called the PCR reads, giving one row per CDR3 protein. Altogether roughly 18,000 distinct CDR3 sequences are present, roughly 51% being singletons, with the ten largest covering 55% to 65%. Material: CD8+ T cells from the center of a lung tumor. The source is a female donor with lung adenocarcinoma. The CD4 and CD8 labels of this study may be unreliable.

The genes are TRBV11-3 and TRBJ2-1; D gene unclear. The germline V gene has CDR1 SGHNT and CDR2 YENEEA. There are 15 residues in the CDR3. V lost 5 bases and J 1 base, leaving 12 bases between the germline ends. The CDR3 reads CASSPRAESYNEQFF. The DNA of the CDR3 is TGTGCCAGCAGCCCCCGGGCAGAGTCCTACAATGAGCAGTTCTTC.

Of note for this clonotype: The germline gene is not matched at one end of the junction; a read error may be the cause. This chain links TRBV10-2 with TRBJ2-6, with a possible D match to TRBD2 (7 bases). The CDR3 runs to 16 residues. Germline V gene sequence: CDR1 WSHSY, CDR2 SAAADI. Written as DNA, the CDR3 is TGCGCCAGCAGCGCCACGAGGGGGGGAGACAAAGATATTCAGTACTTT. This gives the protein CASSATRGGDKDIQYF.

This clonotype was observed at least ten times. This chain links TRBV27 with TRBJ1-1, with unresolved D. Germline assignment: CDR1 MNHEY and CDR2 SMNVEV (reference sequence). CDR3 size: 14 residues. Trimming removed 5 bases from V and 1 base from J, with 11 bases in between. The CDR3 DNA sequence: TGTGCCAGCAGTCAGACGAGTTGGAACACTGAAGCTTTCTTT. Its protein product is CASSQTSWNTEAFF.

The chain is built from TRBV6-1 and TRBJ2-1; maybe TRBD2 (6 bases). Germline lookup yields CDR1 MNHNS and CDR2 SASEGT. V lost 5 bases and J lost 14, with 19 bases in between. This CDR3 spans 13 amino acids. The CDR3 nucleotides read TGTGCCAGCAGTCCAGGAGGAGCGGGTGGCAAGTTCTTC. Its protein is CASSPGGAGGKFF.

In its sample, this clonotype was seen a few times. The chain joins TRBV4-2 to TRBJ2-1, with 9 positions matching TRBD1. The length of the CDR3 is 16 residues. CDR1 and CDR2 from the germline V gene are LGHNA and YNFKEQ. V lost 0 bases, J lost 4 bases, and 4 bases stayed unmatched. The CDR3 here is CASSQDRTGAYNEQFF. The CDR3 DNA is TGTGCCAGCAGCCAAGATAGGACAGGGGCATACAATGAGCAGTTCTTC.

CDR3 in amino acids: CASTRTSGYEQYF. CDR3 nucleotides: TGTGCCAGCACTAGGACTAGCGGCTACGAGCAGTACTTC. V is TRBV6-1 and J is TRBJ2-7, with 10 bases lining up with TRBD2. Unmatched junction bases numbered 3, after V lost 7 bases and J lost 3 bases. The germline V gene encodes CDR1 MNHNS and CDR2 SASEGT. The CDR3 is 13 residues long.

This clonotype showed up just a few times. This chain links TRBV6-5 with TRBJ2-7; 15 bases line up with TRBD2. Germline V gene sequence: CDR1 MNHEY, CDR2 SVGAGI. The CDR3 runs to 16 residues. Germline trimming cut 6 bases from V and 5 bases from J; bases unmatched to any gene: 8. CDR3 DNA: TGTGCCAGCAGATACAGGACTAGCGGGAGGGACAACGAGCAGTACTTC. Its protein product is CASRYRTSGRDNEQYF.

Points on this clonotype: The junction departs from germline at one end; a sequencing error may be responsible. The chain carries TRBV6-1 and TRBJ2-3; D might be TRBD1 or TRBD2, each matching 6 bases. The CDR3 extends over 17 amino acids. The germline gives CDR1 MNHNS, CDR2 SASEGT. CDR3 nucleotide sequence: TGTGCCAGCAGTGAAGCCGGGGGACAACGGTCCACAGATACGCAGTATTTC. This sequence encodes CASSEAGGQRSTDTQYF.

The chain combines TRBV4-2 with TRBJ2-2; possible D gene TRBD2, 7 bases. This CDR3 comprises 16 residues. Trimming stripped 5 bases from V and 5 bases from J, with 18 bases between. Germline CDR1 and CDR2: LGHNA and YNFKEQ. The CDR3 coding sequence is TGTGCCAGCAGCACCCGACAGGCCGGGGGGACCGGGGAGCTGTTTTTT. It specifies CASSTRQAGGTGELFF.

This chain joins TRBV27 and TRBJ2-1; perhaps TRBD2 as D (5 bases). Trimming shortened V by 5 bases and J by 4 bases, and 12 bases separated the two germline ends. In germline, CDR1 is MNHEY, CDR2 SMNVEV (reference sequence). CDR3 length: 14 amino acids. The CDR3 nucleotides are TGTGCCAGCAGTGACACGGGGAGATACAATGAGCAGTTCTTC. It is translated as CASSDTGRYNEQFF.

A remark on this clonotype: The junction departs from the called germline gene at one end, perhaps through a read error. V and J are TRBV4-1 and TRBJ2-1, with TRBD1 matching over 7 bases. Germline-derived CDR1 and CDR2 are MGHRA and YSYEKL. This CDR3 is built from 16 residues. The CDR3 spells CASSQDLGQYNSPLHF. CDR3 DNA: TGCGCCAGCAGCCAAGATCTGGGACAGTATAATTCACCCCTCCACTTC.

The chain couples TRBV14 to TRBJ2-1; possible D gene TRBD2, 6 bases. The J call is in doubt because the DNA end fits TRBJ2-5 better. CDR1 and CDR2 (germline): SGHDN, FVKESK. The CDR3 covers 13 residues. The CDR3 here is CASSQGRGPTQYF. In nucleotides, the CDR3 is TGTGCCAGCAGCCAAGGGCGGGGCCCGACCCAGTACTTC.

The chain joins TRBV10-1 to TRBJ2-2, with 7 positions matching TRBD1. The DNA end favors TRBJ2-3, so the J call may be wrong. The CDR3 sequence is 14 residues long. Germline V gives CDR1 WNHNN, CDR2 SYGVQD (reference sequence). The CDR3 DNA sequence: TGCGCCAGTTCGAGGGGTGTGAGTACAGGGGAGCAGTATTTT. This translates into CASSRGVSTGEQYF.

This clonotype was seen ten or more times. The CDR3 spells CASRLDRTYEQFF. The CDR3 DNA sequence: TGTGCCAGCAGGCTGGACAGGACGTACGAGCAGTTCTTC. The V and J genes are TRBV6-1 and TRBJ2-1; 7 nucleotides align to TRBD1. The V gene's germline CDR1 is MNHNS and CDR2 SASEGT. This CDR3 region has 13 residues. The trim removed 6 bases at V and 10 bases at J, leaving 9 bases unmatched.

The rearrangement uses TRBV27 and TRBJ2-3; tentative D call: TRBD2 (7 bases). The end of the DNA fits TRBJ2-7 better, so the J call may be wrong. The CDR3 is made up of 14 amino acids. Germline V gene sequence: CDR1 MNHEY, CDR2 SMNVEV (reference sequence). CDR3 amino acids: CAGTGGRGPDTQYF. Here the CDR3 DNA reads TGTGCGGGCACTGGCGGGCGGGGGCCAGATACGCAGTACTTC.

This clonotype was seen a single time. The genes are TRBV27 and TRBJ1-6; TRBD1 is a possible D gene (6 bases). Trimming removed 3 bases at V and 7 bases at J, with 10 bases between. This CDR3 region has 14 residues. Germline V CDR1 and CDR2: MNHEY, SMNVEV (reference sequence). CDR3 loop: CASSFLQGNSPLHF. As DNA, the CDR3 is TGTGCCAGCAGTTTCTTACAGGGAAATTCACCCCTCCACTTT.

This clonotype has a count of ten or more. The chain joins TRBV6-1 to TRBJ2-5; 7 bases match TRBD2. The J segment lost 5 bases and the V segment lost 6 bases, leaving 9 bases of the junction unmatched. This CDR3 is built from 14 residues. Germline V gives CDR1 MNHNS, CDR2 SASEGT. The chain's CDR3 is CASSRGWGGETQYF. The DNA for the CDR3 is TGTGCCAGCAGCCGAGGGTGGGGGGGGGAGACCCAGTACTTC.

The chain joins TRBV27 to TRBJ2-1; no clear D. The germline CDR1 and CDR2 sequences are MNHEY and SMNVEV (reference sequence). This CDR3 has 11 residues. The V end was cut by 3 bases, the J end by 9 bases, with 6 bases between. The CDR3 DNA follows: TGTGCCAGCAGTTTTGAGTTTGAGCAGTTCTTC. Amino acid sequence: CASSFEFEQFF.

This clonotype showed up just a few times. The J gene is TRBJ2-1, the V gene TRBV6-5; D is undetermined. The V and J ends lost 5 bases and 2 bases respectively, with 13 bases between them. CDR1 is MNHEY and CDR2 is SVGAGI in the germline V gene. This CDR3 has 15 residues. CDR3 sequence: CASSNDPRTYNEQFF. Written as DNA, the CDR3 is TGTGCCAGCAGTAACGACCCCAGAACCTACAATGAGCAGTTCTTC.

The rearrangement uses TRBV6-5 and TRBJ2-6; perhaps D is TRBD1 or TRBD2 (7 bases each). The germline V and J ends were trimmed by 5 bases and 0 bases, with 17 bases remaining between them. The CDR3 runs 18 residues. Germline lookup yields CDR1 MNHEY and CDR2 SVGAGI. For the CDR3, the DNA is TGTGCCAGCAGTCACCCCAGGGGGGGGGACTCTGGGGCCAACGTCCTGACTTTC. This codes for CASSHPRGGDSGANVLTF.

The table lists this clonotype with many counts. This sequence joins TRBV6-1 and TRBJ1-1, with D possibly TRBD1 on 5 matching bases. The V gene lost 6 bases and the J gene lost 5 bases, with 13 bases spanning the gap. The CDR3 totals 13 residues. CDR1 and CDR2 (germline): MNHNS, SASEGT. The CDR3 reads CASRATRETEAFF. Written as DNA, the CDR3 is TGTGCCAGCAGAGCGACCAGGGAGACTGAAGCTTTCTTT.